This TCR beta chain was documented in a study of cytomegalovirus exposure and HLA in healthy donors. Findings of the study overall: There were some public TCRs occurring in many donors, but most TCR sequences were rare.

Amplification used 60 Vbeta primers and 13 Jbeta primers. Data came from immunoSEQ multiplex PCR; TCRdb stores just in-frame clones and leaves some out. The sample has about 62,000 clones, around 87% seen once. Concerning this clone: Its antigen is undetermined.

Germline V gene lookup returns CDR1 SGHTA and CDR2 FQGNSA. CDR3 length equals 16 residues. With V trimmed by 3 bases and J by 5 bases, 9 bases remained unmatched. This TCR derives from a man between 18 and 35 years old in good health and CMV-seronegative. V is TRBV7-2 and J is TRBJ2-1; 8 bases map to TRBD2. Sequencing was carried out using PBMCs. CDR3 sequence: CASSFLSGTRDNEQFF. The CDR3, as DNA: TGTGCCAGCAGCTTCCTATCCGGGACTAGGGACAATGAGCAGTTCTTC.